The T cell receptor (beta chain) described here comes from a study of blood T cell repertoires in COVID-19. The length of the CDR3 is 15 residues. Trimming took off 3 bases at V and 0 bases at J, with 6 bases between the two ends. From germline, CDR1 is SEHNR and CDR2 FQNEAQ (reference sequence). Only in-frame clones appear in the TCRdb table, and some are missing; sequencing was by immunoSEQ multiplex PCR. Seen here are some 270,000 clones, 65% to 85% observed once, and the top ten hold 15% to 18%. This TCR derives from a person between 65 and 79 years old with COVID-19, enrolled during active disease. The sample was peripheral blood. V and J are TRBV7-9 and TRBJ1-6; no definite D call. In nucleotides, the CDR3 is TGTGCCAGCAGCTTGGAGGTCTCCTATAATTCACCCCTCCACTTT. Protein product: CASSLEVSYNSPLHF.